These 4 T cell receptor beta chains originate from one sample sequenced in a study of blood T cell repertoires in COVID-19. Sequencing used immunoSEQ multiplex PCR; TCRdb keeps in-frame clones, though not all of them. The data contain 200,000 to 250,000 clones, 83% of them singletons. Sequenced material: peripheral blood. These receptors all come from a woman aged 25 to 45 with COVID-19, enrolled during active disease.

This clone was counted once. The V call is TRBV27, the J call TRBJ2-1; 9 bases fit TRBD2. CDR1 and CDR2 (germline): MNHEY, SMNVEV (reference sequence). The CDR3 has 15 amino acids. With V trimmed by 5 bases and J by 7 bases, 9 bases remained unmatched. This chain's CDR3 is CASSPGTSSLNEQFF. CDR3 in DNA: TGTGCCAGCAGTCCCGGGACTAGCTCATTAAATGAGCAGTTCTTC.

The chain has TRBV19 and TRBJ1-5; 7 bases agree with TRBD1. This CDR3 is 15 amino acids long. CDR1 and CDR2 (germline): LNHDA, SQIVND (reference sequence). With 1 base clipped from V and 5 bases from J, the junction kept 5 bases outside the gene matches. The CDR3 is CASSIVWQGDQPQHF. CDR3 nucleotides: TGTGCCAGTAGTATAGTCTGGCAGGGGGATCAGCCCCAGCATTTT.

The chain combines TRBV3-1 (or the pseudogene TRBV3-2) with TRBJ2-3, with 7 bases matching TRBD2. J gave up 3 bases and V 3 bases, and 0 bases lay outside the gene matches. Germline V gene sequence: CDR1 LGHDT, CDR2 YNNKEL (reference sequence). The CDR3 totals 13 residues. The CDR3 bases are TGTGCCAGCAGCCAGGGGGGGACAGATACGCAGTATTTT. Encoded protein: CASSQGGTDTQYF.

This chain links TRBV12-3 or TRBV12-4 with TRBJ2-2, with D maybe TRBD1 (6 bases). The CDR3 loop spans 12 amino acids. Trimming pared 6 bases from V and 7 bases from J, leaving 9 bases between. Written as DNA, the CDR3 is TGTGCCAGCAGGCGAGGGGGCGGGGAGCTGTTTTTT. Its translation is CASRRGGGELFF.